The rows below give T cell receptor beta chains drawn from one sample of a study of cytomegalovirus exposure and HLA in healthy donors. The table came from immunoSEQ multiplex PCR; TCRdb's copy has only in-frame clones and leaves some out. The sample yields about 100,000 clones, over 75% seen once. Material for sequencing was PBMCs. The origin of the receptors is a man between 35 and 55 years old in good health and CMV-seropositive. Both conserved end residues are part of each CDR3. The D gene is left open where the match is weak. Expanded clones are given a class, and other clones once, few, many or no size at all.

cdr3_aa,cdr3_nt,d_call,j_call,clone_size,v_call
CASSLTGEGYTF,TGTGCCAGCAGCCTCACAGGTGAAGGCTACACCTTC,-,TRBJ1-2,-,TRBV5-8
CASSASGANTGELFF,TGTGCCAGCAGTGCTAGCGGGGCGAACACCGGGGAGCTGTTTTTT,TRBD2,TRBJ2-2,-,TRBV28
CASSHSQETQYF,TGTGCCAGCTCACACTCCCAAGAGACCCAGTACTTC,-,TRBJ2-5,-,TRBV18
CASSSHLYQGNGYTF,TGTGCCAGCAGCTCCCACTTATATCAGGGAAACGGCTACACCTTC,-,TRBJ1-2,few,TRBV7-2
CASSPSHRDEQYF,TGCGCCAGCAGCCCGAGTCACAGGGACGAGCAGTACTTC,-,TRBJ2-7,-,TRBV5-1
CASSEGQGQTRLYGYTF,TGCGCCAGCAGTGAAGGGCAGGGACAGACCCGGCTCTATGGCTACACCTTC,TRBD1,TRBJ1-2,-,TRBV10-2
CARLPVHSNTEAFF,TGCGCCAGGTTGCCGGTTCATTCTAACACTGAAGCTTTCTTT,-,TRBJ1-1,few,TRBV23-1
CASRAEADTQYF,TGTGCCAGCAGGGCTGAGGCAGATACGCAGTATTTT,-,TRBJ2-3,-,TRBV2
CASSFQGSPYEQYF,TGCGCCAGCAGCTTCCAGGGTAGCCCCTACGAGCAGTACTTC,-,TRBJ2-7,-,TRBV5-1
CASSASPGLAYEQYF,TGTGCCAGCAGTGCGTCTCCGGGACTAGCCTACGAGCAGTACTTC,TRBD2,TRBJ2-7,-,TRBV6-5
CASSWDRGSYEQYF,TGTGCCAGCAGCTGGGACAGGGGCTCCTACGAGCAGTACTTC,TRBD1,TRBJ2-7,-,TRBV5-4
CASSPNDFRNEKLFF,TGTGCCAGCTCACCAAACGACTTTCGGAATGAAAAACTGTTTTTT,-,TRBJ1-4,-,TRBV18
CASSLFSGLAGDEQYF,TGTGCCAGCAGCTTATTCTCGGGACTAGCGGGTGACGAGCAGTACTTC,TRBD2,TRBJ2-7,-,TRBV5-5
CASRSGGPDTQYF,TGTGCCAGTAGGTCGGGAGGGCCGGATACGCAGTATTTT,TRBD2,TRBJ2-3,-,TRBV19
CASSLAGVNYGYTF,TGCGCCAGCAGCTTGGCGGGGGTAAACTATGGCTACACCTTC,-,TRBJ1-2,once,TRBV5-1
CAWSAQGNQPQHF,TGTGCCTGGAGTGCCCAGGGGAATCAGCCCCAGCATTTT,-,TRBJ1-5,-,TRBV30
CASSMRTEQNGYTF,TGTGCCAGTAGTATGCGGACAGAGCAAAATGGCTACACCTTC,-,TRBJ1-2,few,TRBV19
CASSKGTSGTYNEQFF,TGCGCCAGCAGCAAAGGGACTAGCGGGACATACAATGAGCAGTTCTTC,TRBD2,TRBJ2-1,-,TRBV5-1
CASSPGLVSTGELFF,TGTGCCAGCAGCCCCGGACTAGTTAGCACCGGGGAGCTGTTTTTT,TRBD2,TRBJ2-2,-,TRBV7-8
CASSVPRVGTDTQYF,TGTGCCAGCAGCGTTCCCAGGGTGGGCACAGATACGCAGTATTTT,-,TRBJ2-3,-,TRBV5-4
CSVPAGGPNTGELFF,TGCAGCGTCCCAGCGGGAGGACCGAACACCGGGGAGCTGTTTTTT,TRBD2,TRBJ2-2,few,TRBV29-1
CASSVGSGGPSSVEQYF,TGTGCCAGCAGCGTAGGTAGCGGGGGCCCCAGCAGTGTCGAGCAGTACTTC,TRBD2,TRBJ2-7,-,TRBV9